These T cell receptor beta chains were read from a single sample in a study of T-cell reconstitution after alpha-beta-depleted transplantation in children. Using its own MiXCR run on the PCR reads, TCRdb lists one record per CDR3 protein. The data contain around 580,000 distinct CDR3 sequences, 25% to 30% of them singletons. The sequenced sample was PBMCs, obtained before TCRalphabeta/CD19-depleted stem cell transplant. These receptors were obtained from a boy younger than two with Wiskott-Aldrich syndrome, due to receive a stem cell transplant. CDR3s include the opening cysteine and the closing phenylalanine or tryptophan. Each record gives: D gene, J gene, V gene, clone size, CDR3 protein, CDR3 DNA. D genes are given only for firm matches. A clone size is listed for some rows: how often the clone was seen (once, few, many), or a class if it is expanded.

>TRBD2|TRBJ2-7|TRBV29-1|.
CSASGTSSSYEQYF
TGCAGCGCTAGCGGGACCTCTAGCTCCTACGAGCAGTACTTC
>.|TRBJ2-7|TRBV28|.
CASTSFAKGTYEQYF
TGTGCCAGCACCTCATTCGCCAAGGGGACCTACGAGCAGTACTTC
>.|TRBJ2-2|TRBV30|.
CAWSVARALTGELFF
TGTGCCTGGAGTGTAGCCAGGGCTCTAACCGGGGAGCTGTTTTTT
>.|TRBJ1-5|TRBV27|few
CASSFSGWQPQHF
TGTGCCAGCAGTTTTTCGGGTTGGCAGCCCCAGCATTTT
>.|TRBJ2-1|TRBV20-1|.
CSASPLTRGNEQFF
TGCAGTGCTAGTCCCCTCACTAGAGGCAATGAGCAGTTCTTC
>.|TRBJ2-5|TRBV5-1|.
CASSLTGPSGETQYF
TGCGCCAGCAGCTTGACAGGGCCGAGTGGAGAGACCCAGTACTTC
>TRBD1|TRBJ1-1|TRBV3-1|.
CASSLYTTGHTEAFF
TGTGCCAGCAGCTTATATACGACAGGGCACACTGAAGCTTTCTTT
>.|TRBJ2-1|TRBV11-3|.
CASSPRRHSGYNEQFF
TGTGCCAGCAGCCCCCGTCGGCACTCCGGATACAATGAGCAGTTCTTC
>TRBD1|TRBJ2-1|TRBV28|.
CASSVAGQGDREQFF
TGTGCCAGCTCCGTAGCAGGACAGGGCGATCGTGAGCAGTTCTTC
>.|TRBJ2-5|TRBV20-1|.
CSAPALKETQYF
TGCAGTGCCCCAGCACTCAAAGAGACCCAGTACTTC
>.|TRBJ2-1|TRBV7-3|few
CASSLTSLGSYNEQFF
TGTGCCAGCAGCTTAACGTCCCTAGGCTCCTACAATGAGCAGTTCTTC
>.|TRBJ1-2|TRBV29-1|.
CSGREAGGNYGYTF
TGCAGCGGAAGAGAGGCCGGGGGAAACTATGGCTACACCTTC
>.|TRBJ2-1|TRBV20-1|.
CSASGTTMDEQFF
TGCAGTGCTAGCGGGACAACTATGGATGAGCAGTTCTTC
>TRBD2|TRBJ2-1|TRBV7-8|.
CASKPTRGLGVYNEQFF
TGTGCCAGCAAACCGACCCGGGGACTAGGGGTCTACAATGAGCAGTTCTTC
>.|TRBJ2-3|TRBV9|once
CASSVGDPSTDTQYF
TGTGCCAGCAGCGTAGGGGACCCTAGCACAGATACGCAGTATTTT
>.|TRBJ2-1|TRBV12-5|few
CASGSHNEQFF
TGTGCTAGTGGTTCCCACAATGAGCAGTTCTTC
>.|TRBJ1-1|TRBV24-1|few
CATSDLVGGAFF
TGTGCCACCAGTGATTTGGTCGGGGGAGCTTTCTTT
>TRBD1|TRBJ2-1|TRBV27|.
CASRRGHLHNEQFF
TGTGCCAGCAGGAGGGGGCACCTCCACAATGAGCAGTTCTTC
>.|TRBJ2-1|TRBV7-2|few
CASSYRDWAYNEQFF
TGTGCCAGCAGCTACCGGGACTGGGCATACAATGAGCAGTTCTTC
>.|TRBJ2-1|TRBV5-1|.
CASSPLPGSNEQFF
TGCGCCAGCAGCCCCTTACCCGGGTCTAACGAGCAGTTCTTC
>.|TRBJ1-1|TRBV10-3|.
CAIKGRDAEAFF
TGTGCCATCAAGGGTAGAGACGCTGAAGCTTTCTTT
>.|TRBJ1-1|TRBV7-9|.
CASSPRRGYNTEAFF
TGTGCCAGCAGCCCACGGAGGGGGTATAACACTGAAGCTTTCTTT
>.|TRBJ1-3|TRBV20-1|.
CSAIGGNTIYF
TGCAGTGCTATTGGTGGAAACACCATATATTTT
>.|TRBJ1-1|TRBV20-1|.
CSARNPVEYTEAFF
TGCAGTGCTAGGAACCCGGTGGAGTACACTGAAGCTTTCTTT
>TRBD2|TRBJ2-7|TRBV12-3/TRBV12-4|few
CASSFIASGSLHEQYF
TGTGCCAGCAGTTTCATTGCTAGCGGGAGTCTCCACGAGCAGTACTTC
>TRBD2|TRBJ2-1|TRBV27|few
CATHGTSGRGFYNEQFF
TGTGCCACACATGGGACTAGCGGGAGGGGATTCTACAATGAGCAGTTCTTC
>.|TRBJ2-7|TRBV29-1|few
CSVEVLTMGEQYF
TGCAGCGTTGAAGTTTTAACCATGGGGGAGCAGTACTTC
>.|TRBJ2-7|TRBV29-1|few
CSVAPGPNYEQYF
TGCAGCGTGGCACCCGGACCGAACTACGAGCAGTACTTC
>.|TRBJ1-1|TRBV27|many
CASSRGEGYTEAFF
TGTGCCAGCAGTCGCGGAGAGGGGTACACTGAAGCTTTCTTT
>.|TRBJ2-4|TRBV5-1|.
CASSMQGQNIQYF
TGCGCCAGCAGCATGCAGGGCCAGAACATTCAGTACTTC
>.|TRBJ1-1|TRBV5-1|many
CASSLRLNTEAFF
TGTGCCAGCAGTTTGAGGTTGAACACTGAAGCTTTCTTT
>.|TRBJ2-3|TRBV2|few
CASSGAADTQYF
TGTGCCAGCAGTGGGGCCGCAGATACGCAGTATTTT
>.|TRBJ1-2|TRBV5-1|few
CASSRTDPYGYTF
TGCGCCAGCAGCCGGACAGACCCCTATGGCTACACCTTC
>.|TRBJ2-7|TRBV20-1|.
CSARSIEWEQYF
TGCAGTGCGAGAAGTATCGAGTGGGAGCAGTACTTC
>.|TRBJ2-5|TRBV18|.
CASSPSLGVTVQETQYF
TGTGCCAGCTCACCATCTCTAGGTGTCACCGTTCAAGAGACCCAGTACTTC
>TRBD1|TRBJ1-5|TRBV4-2|.
CASSQVGGQGEQPQHF
TGTGCCAGCAGCCAAGTAGGGGGACAGGGGGAACAGCCCCAGCATTTT
>TRBD2|TRBJ2-1|TRBV5-1|.
CASSLDASGSSYNEQFF
TGCGCCAGCAGCTTGGATGCTAGCGGGAGCTCCTACAATGAGCAGTTCTTC
>.|TRBJ2-1|TRBV28|.
CASSLSFDNEQFF
TGTGCCAGCAGTCTAAGCTTCGACAATGAGCAGTTCTTC
>TRBD1|TRBJ2-2|TRBV7-3|.
CASSLTRQGANTGELFF
TGTGCCAGCAGCTTAACGCGGCAGGGGGCGAACACCGGGGAGCTGTTTTTT